This T cell receptor (beta chain) came from a study of cytomegalovirus exposure and HLA in healthy donors. Turning to the study itself: Unique TCR beta sequences numbering approximately 120 million came from 150 million to 200 million T cells in an earlier analysis. Points from the study as a whole: Cytomegalovirus association was assigned to about 150 TCR beta chains. A few chains tied to CMV proved CMV antigen-specific in vitro.

PCR employed 60 Vbeta and 13 Jbeta primers. TCRdb's table, derived via immunoSEQ multiplex PCR, lists solely in-frame clones and lacks some. The data show 150,000 to 200,000 clones, about four fifths seen once. This clone was seen a single time. Its antigen is not identified. With V trimmed by 4 bases and J by 6 bases, 6 bases remained unmatched. Germline loops: CDR1 PRHDT, CDR2 FYEKMQ (reference sequence). This CDR3 is 14 amino acids long. The source is a woman aged 40 to 50 in good health and CMV-seronegative. The source material was PBMCs. The gene calls are TRBV13 and TRBJ2-1; TRBD2 matches at 7 bases. The CDR3 reads CASSSRLAANEQFF. DNA of the CDR3: TGTGCCAGCAGCTCACGACTAGCAGCCAATGAGCAGTTCTTC.